The T cell receptor beta chain under discussion was sequenced for a study of beta chain features in type 1 diabetes. General observations from the study: Shortening of TCRB CDR3s, moderate but significant, appeared in all four CD4+ subsets of Type 1 diabetes patients.

On this clone itself: Its matching antigen is unknown.

Reverse transcription of all isolated RNA meant that expressed TCRB transcripts were sequenced. Libraries were prepared by immunoSEQ multiplex PCR; TCRdb keeps only in-frame clonotypes and omits some of them. The sample has fewer than 350,000 clones, about 15% seen once. Germline loops: CDR1 SSHAT, CDR2 FNYEAQ (reference sequence). This CDR3 has 16 amino acids. With V trimmed by 5 bases and J by 2 bases, 3 bases remained unmatched. The clonotype was recovered from a young man with type 1 diabetes. The sequenced sample was naive CD4+ T cells from blood. This rearrangement joins TRBV7-7 to TRBJ2-5; 15 bases are a match to TRBD2. The CDR3, as DNA: TGTGCCAGCAGCACCGGACTAGCGGGGGGGCAAGAGACCCAGTACTTC. Translated: CASSTGLAGGQETQYF.